This TCR beta chain was identified in a study of technical replicates of blood from several donors. Method: immunoSEQ multiplex PCR; TCRdb's copy keeps in-frame clones and lacks some. The data contain more than 75,000 clones, around 94% of them singletons. This CDR3 comprises 14 residues. Germline trimming cut 3 bases from V and 7 bases from J; bases unmatched to any gene: 7. Per germline, CDR1 KGHSH and CDR2 LQKENI. What was sequenced was T cells isolated from PBMCs. The chain is built from TRBV18 and TRBJ1-2; 8 bases fit TRBD1. This receptor was identified in a human donor in good health. The CDR3 spells CASSPPGQESGYTF. The CDR3 nucleotides are TGTGCCAGCTCACCTCCGGGACAGGAGAGTGGCTACACCTTC. Full variable domain (remainder filled in from reference TRBV18 and TRBJ1-2): NAGVMQNPRHLVRRRGQEARLRCSPMKGHSHVYWYRQLPEEGLKFMVYLQKENIIDESGMPKERFSAEFPKEGPSILRIQQVVRGDSAAYFCASSPPGQESGYTFGSGTRLTVV.